This record concerns one T cell receptor beta chain sequence. Its antigen remains unidentified. The observed sequence ends 3 residues before the CDR3 terminus, with the missing tail filled in from the germline J gene. The data originate from a study of T cell clonality in common variable immunodeficiency. Method: immunoSEQ multiplex PCR; TCRdb's copy keeps in-frame clones and lacks some. This sample has about 20,000 clones and no singletons, with about 2.5% in the ten largest. Aged roughly 8 to 65 years, CVID subjects averaged approximately 36 years old. Broader study findings: Compared with controls, CVID subjects had fewer shared TCRbeta clones. The cause of increased CVID clonality remains unclear without subpopulation sequencing. In common variable immunodeficiency, TCR beta chains reportedly carried fewer deletions and N-nucleotide insertions. CVID subjects showed higher TCRbeta clonality than healthy controls.

V gave up 4 bases and J gave up 7 bases, with 11 bases separating them. Germline-derived CDR1 and CDR2 are GTSNPN and SVGIG (reference sequence). The CDR3 loop spans 12 amino acids. The sample was peripheral blood mononuclear cells. The clonotype originates from a human donor with common variable immunodeficiency. The chain links TRBV30 to TRBJ1-5, with D tentatively TRBD1 (5 bases). CDR3 DNA (partial): TGTGCCTGGACGGAGAGGGGCCAGCCC. Its translation: CAWTERGQP. The complete CDR3 reads CAWTERGQPQHF.